These 26 T cell receptor beta chains were all obtained from the same sample, sequenced in a study of T cell repertoires in cytomegalovirus infection. These receptors have no identified antigens. From the reads, TCRdb called clonotypes with MiXCR, one entry per CDR3 protein. Altogether some 800,000 distinct CDR3 sequences are present, almost 30% being singletons, with the ten largest covering 10% to 15%. This sample comprised cultured CD8+ T cells from PBMCs, obtained from culture after CMV antigen stimulation. All receptors come from a human donor in good health (CMV status not recorded). Some clones in this sample may be carry-over from other donors' samples.

This chain connects TRBV9 to TRBJ2-1; 11 bases are shared with TRBD2. The ends lost 3 bases at V and 8 bases at J; junction bases unmatched: 7. The CDR3 runs to 15 residues. Germline lookup yields CDR1 SGDLS and CDR2 YYNGEE. In DNA, the CDR3 is TGTGCCAGCAGCGCTAGCGGGGGGATTGGCGATGAGCAGTTCTTC. Residues: CASSASGGIGDEQFF.

The V gene is TRBV7-9, the J gene TRBJ1-4; 7 nucleotides line up with TRBD1. Germline V gives CDR1 SEHNR, CDR2 FQNEAQ (reference sequence). Losses at the gene ends were 4 bases for V and 7 bases for J; bases not matched to a gene: 9. CDR3 length equals 15 residues. The CDR3 region has the DNA TGTGCCAGCAGCTACCGGGGGACAGACATTGAAAAACTGTTTTTT. Its protein product is CASSYRGTDIEKLFF. The variable domain in full, completed from reference TRBV7-9 and TRBJ1-4, reads DTGVSQNPRHKITKRGQNVTFRCDPISEHNRLYWYRQTLGQGPEFLTYFQNEAQLEKSRLLSDRFSAERPKGSFSTLEIQRTEQGDSAMYLCASSYRGTDIEKLFFGSGTQLSVL.

Worth noting for this clonotype: A read error is possible here, since a much larger clone lies one base away. The chain combines TRBV7-2 with TRBJ2-3; 8 bases agree with TRBD1. J was trimmed by 0 bases and V by 6 bases; bases with no gene match: 8. CDR1 and CDR2 from the germline V gene are SGHTA and FQGNSA. This CDR3 region has 16 residues. The DNA of the CDR3 is TGTGCCAGCAGACTTGACAGGGGCCTTAGCACAGATACGCAGTATTTT. Translating it yields CASRLDRGLSTDTQYF.

This clonotype has at least ten counts. V and J are TRBV7-8 and TRBJ2-1; 12 positions agree with TRBD2. The CDR3 has 15 amino acids. CDR1 and CDR2 from the germline V gene are SGHVS and FQNEAQ. Trimming took 2 bases from V and 9 from J; bases not matched to a gene: 5. The CDR3 region has the DNA TGTGCCAGCAGCTTACTAGCGGGGGGGACGATTGAGCAGTTCTTC. This gives the protein CASSLLAGGTIEQFF.

The chain uses TRBV20-1 and TRBJ2-3, with a weak D call TRBD1 (6 bases). V was pared by 5 bases and J by 4 bases, with 22 bases between. Germline V gives CDR1 DFQATT, CDR2 SNEGSKA (reference sequence). The CDR3 is 16 amino acids. The CDR3 is CSALSTWVSGADTQYF. The CDR3 nucleotides are TGCAGTGCTCTGAGTACTTGGGTCTCAGGGGCAGATACGCAGTATTTT.

The chain carries TRBV14 and TRBJ2-7; TRBD1 matches 7 bases. V was clipped by 4 bases and J by 2 bases; unmatched bases: 5. Germline V lookup: CDR1 SGHDN, CDR2 FVKESK. The CDR3 has 14 amino acids. The CDR3 DNA reads as TGTGCCAGCAGCCCGATAGACAGGGCCTACGAGCAGTACGTC. Translated, it gives CASSPIDRAYEQYV.

CDR3 sequence (DNA): TGTGCCAGTAAGGGCCTAAGCAGCTCCTACGAGCAGTACTTC. It yields the protein CASKGLSSSYEQYF. The chain combines TRBV19 with TRBJ2-7; the D is unclear. This CDR3 contains 14 residues. Trimming took off 7 bases at V and 0 bases at J, with 13 bases between the two ends. CDR1 is LNHDA, CDR2 SQIVND, per germline (reference sequence).

The V gene is TRBV27, the J gene TRBJ1-1; no clear D gene. This CDR3 is 17 amino acids long. Trimming took off 5 bases at V and 0 bases at J, with 19 bases between the two ends. Germline V gene data show CDR1 as MNHEY and CDR2 as SMNVEV (reference sequence). DNA of the CDR3: TGTGCCAGCAGTCCCCTAAACATCTCATCGATGAACACTGAAGCTTTCTTT. Amino acids: CASSPLNISSMNTEAFF.

This clonotype has only one observation. The CDR3 is CASSFSGWQYF. CDR3 DNA sequence: TGTGCCAGTAGTTTCAGCGGCTGGCAGTACTTC. This chain uses TRBV19 with TRBJ2-5; perhaps TRBD2 as D (5 bases). Trimming took 5 bases from V and 11 from J, leaving 12 bases between them. CDR1 and CDR2 (germline): LNHDA, SQIVND (reference sequence). CDR3 length equals 11 residues.

Worth noting for this clonotype: The junction differs from germline at one of its ends, possibly a read error. The J gene is TRBJ2-1, the V gene TRBV6-2 or TRBV6-3, with D hard to call. Germline values: CDR1 MNHEY, CDR2 SVGEGT. The CDR3 consists of 14 residues. This chain's CDR3 is CASSYIVPHNEQFF. Written as DNA, the CDR3 is TGTGCCAGCAGTTACATAGTTCCTCACAACGAGCAGTTCTTC.

The chain couples TRBV12-3 or TRBV12-4 to TRBJ1-4; weak D call: TRBD1 (6 bases). The CDR3 extends over 14 amino acids. V was clipped by 3 bases and J by 3 bases, with 8 bases between them. CDR3 sequence reads: CASSLAGANEKLFF. The CDR3 coding sequence is TGTGCCAGCAGTTTGGCAGGGGCTAATGAAAAACTGTTTTTT.

This clonotype was picked up a small number of times. This chain links TRBV10-3 with TRBJ2-7; TRBD2 is a possible D gene (7 bases). Deletions cut 2 bases from V and 0 bases from J, with 11 bases between. The CDR3 loop spans 15 amino acids. Germline CDR1 ENHRY, CDR2 SYGVKD. CDR3 nucleotide sequence: TGTGCCATCAGTGAGGGGGGGGCCAACTCCTACGAGCAGTACGTC. The encoded protein is CAISEGGANSYEQYV.

This clonotype was counted between two and nine times. The chain employs TRBV6-1 and TRBJ1-5, with D possibly being TRBD1 (5 bases). The CDR3 has 14 residues. The V gene's germline CDR1 is MNHNS and CDR2 SASEGT. V was shortened by 5 bases and J by 9 bases, with 17 bases between the two germline ends. DNA of the CDR3: TGTGCCAGCAGTCCCGGGACCACCTATTGGCCCCAGCATTTT. As protein: CASSPGTTYWPQHF.

The chain carries TRBV5-1 and TRBJ2-5, with 8 bases that match TRBD1. Germline V CDR1 and CDR2: SGHRS, YFSETQ. The CDR3 runs to 18 residues. V gave up 2 bases and J gave up 3 bases; unmatched junction bases: 15. The CDR3: CASSFWPLDRVAEETQYF. Written as DNA, the CDR3 is TGCGCCAGCAGCTTTTGGCCCCTGGACAGGGTGGCGGAAGAGACCCAGTACTTC.

The chain is built from TRBV7-6 and TRBJ2-1, with D tentatively TRBD1 or TRBD2 (6 bases each). This CDR3 has 16 residues. The germline V gene has CDR1 SGHVS and CDR2 FNYEAQ. V lost 5 bases and J lost 4, with 18 bases in between. CDR3 loop: CASSAPVRGDYNEQFF. CDR3 nucleotides: TGTGCCAGCAGCGCCCCCGTGAGGGGGGATTACAATGAGCAGTTCTTC.

This clonotype came up a few times. The chain combines TRBV4-3 with TRBJ2-5; a weak D match, TRBD1 (6 bases). V shed 4 bases and J shed 0 bases, with 9 bases lying between them. The CDR3 spans 14 residues. Germline V gene lookup returns CDR1 LGHNA and CDR2 YSLEER. Written as DNA, the CDR3 is TGCGCCAGCAGCCCAGGGGTGTACCAAGAGACCCAGTACTTC. Its protein is CASSPGVYQETQYF.

The CDR3 sequence: CASSAEGGTEAFF. CDR3 nucleotides: TGTGCCAGCAGCGCGGAAGGAGGCACTGAAGCTTTCTTT. This chain uses TRBV9 with TRBJ1-1, with D hard to call. The V gene's germline CDR1 is SGDLS and CDR2 YYNGEE. Trimming took off 3 bases at V and 4 bases at J, with 10 bases between the two ends. The CDR3 has 13 residues.

This clonotype has just a few counts. The V gene is TRBV12-3 or TRBV12-4, the J gene TRBJ1-1; the match to TRBD1 covers 8 bases. The V segment lost 6 bases and the J segment 2 bases; nucleotides outside the gene matches: 5. The CDR3 length is 14 residues. The CDR3 here is CASRHQGANTEAFF. The CDR3 DNA reads as TGTGCCAGCAGGCACCAGGGGGCCAACACTGAAGCTTTCTTT.

The rearrangement links TRBV27 to TRBJ1-3; D ambiguous. Germline V gene lookup returns CDR1 MNHEY and CDR2 SMNVEV (reference sequence). With 7 bases removed from V and 4 bases from J, the gap between germline ends came to 5 bases. The CDR3 runs 11 residues. CDR3 DNA: TGTGCCAGCATCTGGGGAAACACCATATATTTT. Residues: CASIWGNTIYF.

The J gene is TRBJ2-1, the V gene TRBV27; D remains ambiguous. CDR3 size: 14 residues. Germline CDR1 is MNHEY and CDR2 is SMNVEV (reference sequence). Deletions cut 2 bases from V and 8 bases from J, with 13 bases between. DNA for the CDR3: TGTGCCAGCAGTTTAGGGCAGCAGTCCGATGAGCAGTTCTTC. This encodes CASSLGQQSDEQFF.

This chain uses TRBV27 with TRBJ2-6, with 12 bases identical to TRBD2. J was trimmed by 3 bases and V by 6 bases; bases with no gene match: 12. CDR1 MNHEY and CDR2 SMNVEV come from the germline V gene (reference sequence). CDR3 size: 19 residues. Here the CDR3 DNA reads TGTGCCAGCAGCCTGGGCCTAGCGGGGGGGCCCGGTGGGGCCAACGTCCTGACTTTC. Translated, it gives CASSLGLAGGPGGANVLTF.

Only a few counts were recorded for this clonotype. J is TRBJ2-7 and V is TRBV5-4, with 8 positions matching TRBD2. Trimming at V came to 0 bases and at J to 6 bases, leaving 11 bases not matched to a gene. This CDR3 is built from 16 residues. Germline CDR1 and CDR2: SGHNT and YYREEE (reference sequence). CDR3 in DNA: TGTGCCAGCAGCTTGGGGGTAGCGGGGCCCACCACCGAGCAGTACGTC. Residues: CASSLGVAGPTTEQYV.

J is TRBJ2-5 and V is TRBV7-9, with 10 bases identical to TRBD2. Losses at the gene ends were 2 bases for V and 7 bases for J; bases not matched to a gene: 10. The CDR3 is 16 amino acids. Germline V gene sequence: CDR1 SEHNR, CDR2 FQNEAQ (reference sequence). The CDR3 sequence is CASSLPGLAEKGTQYF. The CDR3 nucleotides are TGTGCCAGCAGCTTACCCGGACTAGCGGAGAAGGGGACCCAGTACTTC.

This clonotype was counted a few times. The V gene is TRBV4-2, the J gene TRBJ2-1, with 12 bases identical to TRBD2. This CDR3 is built from 20 residues. CDR1 LGHNA and CDR2 YNFKEQ come from the germline V gene. The ends lost 7 bases at V and 4 bases at J; junction bases unmatched: 20. Here the CDR3 DNA reads TGTGCCAGCAACGGTCGCCCTAGCGGGGGGGCCTCCCGGTTATACAATGAGCAGTTCTTC. Residues: CASNGRPSGGASRLYNEQFF.

There are a few counts of this clonotype. This chain connects TRBV9 to TRBJ1-2; 8 bases align to TRBD1. This CDR3 is built from 14 residues. J lost 7 bases, V lost 3 bases, and 8 bases had no gene match. Looked up from germline, CDR1 is SGDLS and CDR2 is YYNGEE. CDR3 residues: CASSAPTTGVGYTF. The CDR3 DNA is TGTGCCAGCAGCGCCCCCACGACAGGGGTTGGCTACACCTTC.

This clonotype appeared a few times. This chain connects TRBV10-3 to TRBJ1-2; no clear D gene. CDR1 and CDR2 from the germline V gene are ENHRY and SYGVKD. The V end lost 4 bases, the J end lost 6 bases, and 6 bases lay between the germline ends. This CDR3 region has 11 residues. This CDR3 reads CAISAGDGYTF. The DNA for the CDR3 is TGTGCCATCAGTGCCGGGGATGGCTACACCTTC.